One and the same sample provided the 26 T cell receptor beta chains below, sequenced in a study of blood T cell repertoires in COVID-19. Generated by immunoSEQ multiplex PCR, the TCRdb table keeps only in-frame clones and is missing some. The sample includes some 300,000 clones, approximately 84% of them seen just once. Specimen: PBMCs or T cells enriched from blood (not recorded which). Every receptor here comes from a man aged 25 to 45 who had recovered from COVID-19.

J is TRBJ1-1 and V is TRBV11-2; a weak D match, TRBD1 (6 bases). V was clipped by 10 bases and J by 6 bases, with 18 bases between them. Germline CDR1 reads SGHAT; CDR2 reads FQNNGV. The CDR3 loop spans 13 amino acids. CDR3 nucleotides: TGTGCCACGGTTAGCAGGGGACGGTCTGAAGCTTTCTTT. Its translation: CATVSRGRSEAFF.

This sequence joins TRBV24-1 and TRBJ2-7, with D unresolved. Trimming removed 5 bases from V and 7 bases from J, with 17 bases in between. From germline, CDR1 is KGHDR and CDR2 SFDVKD. The CDR3 runs 14 residues. CDR3 in DNA: TGTGCCACCAGTGGCGAGACACACCCCTTTGAGCAGTACTTC. This gives the protein CATSGETHPFEQYF.

The chain carries TRBV2 and TRBJ2-1, with D possibly TRBD1 on 6 matching bases. V was shortened by 7 bases and J by 5 bases, with 30 bases between the two germline ends. The CDR3 has 19 amino acids. CDR1 and CDR2 (germline): SNHLY, FYNNEI. As DNA, the CDR3 is TGTGCCAGCACAAGGGGGAGTTCTGTCTCGTACATAAAAGACAATGAGCAGTTCTTC. Amino acids: CASTRGSSVSYIKDNEQFF.

The chain carries TRBV7-9 and TRBJ1-1; 9 bases line up with TRBD1. Trimming cost V 1 base and J 3 bases; bases outside gene matches: 3. The germline V gene has CDR1 SEHNR and CDR2 FQNEAQ (reference sequence). There are 15 residues in the CDR3. CDR3 loop: CASSLGRQGDTEAFF. The DNA of the CDR3 is TGTGCCAGCAGCTTAGGGAGACAGGGGGACACTGAAGCTTTCTTT.

The V and J genes are TRBV19 and TRBJ2-3, with 8 bases identical to TRBD1. Germline V gives CDR1 LNHDA, CDR2 SQIVND (reference sequence). This CDR3 spans 17 amino acids. V dropped 3 bases and J dropped 2; count of bases not matched to a gene: 10. The CDR3: CASSISGRTGITDTQYF. As DNA, the CDR3 is TGTGCCAGTAGTATTTCCGGTCGGACAGGGATCACAGATACGCAGTATTTT.

This clone was counted between two and nine times. This chain connects TRBV4-2 to TRBJ2-1; D is unresolved. The V end lost 0 bases, the J end lost 0 bases, and 6 bases lay between the germline ends. From germline, CDR1 is LGHNA and CDR2 YNFKEQ. This CDR3 spans 15 amino acids. CDR3 sequence reads: CASSQDYLSYNEQFF. The DNA for the CDR3 is TGTGCCAGCAGCCAAGACTATCTCTCCTACAATGAGCAGTTCTTC.

The genes are TRBV3-1 (or the pseudogene TRBV3-2) and TRBJ2-2; D is possibly TRBD2 (7 bases). Trimming left V 6 bases short and J 3 bases short, with 17 bases between. Per germline, CDR1 LGHDT and CDR2 YNNKEL (reference sequence). This CDR3 is 16 amino acids long. Here the CDR3 DNA reads TGTGCCAGCAGTCCGGGGGGCAGGGGTTACACCGGGGAGCTGTTTTTT. This codes for CASSPGGRGYTGELFF.

V is TRBV29-1 and J is TRBJ2-3, with 7 bases aligning to TRBD2. CDR1 is SQVTM and CDR2 is ANQGSEA in the germline V gene. The CDR3 totals 15 residues. V gave up 0 bases and J gave up 1 base; unmatched junction bases: 4. CDR3 sequence (DNA): TGCAGCGTTGAAGAGGCGGGGGATGGCACAGATACGCAGTATTTT. Its protein is CSVEEAGDGTDTQYF.

The chain employs TRBV7-6 and TRBJ1-3; possible D gene TRBD1, 6 bases. V was trimmed by 0 bases and J by 0 bases, leaving 9 bases between them. Germline CDR1 reads SGHVS; CDR2 reads FNYEAQ. The CDR3 contains 16 residues. The CDR3 here is CASSLAPGASGNTIYF. The CDR3 coding sequence is TGTGCCAGCAGCTTAGCCCCAGGGGCCTCTGGAAACACCATATATTTT. Based on the CDR3 plus reference TRBV7-6 and TRBJ1-3, the full variable domain is GAGVSQSPRYKVTKRGQDVALRCDPISGHVSLYWYRQALGQGPEFLTYFNYEAQQDKSGLPNDRFSAERPEGSISTLTIQRTEQRDSAMYRCASSLAPGASGNTIYFGEGSWLTVV.

With respect to this clone: A junction end diverges from the germline sequence, so it may reflect a read error. The chain has TRBV11-3 and TRBJ2-7; 14 bases agree with TRBD2. Germline V CDR1 and CDR2: SGHNT, YENEEA. The CDR3 runs 17 residues. The CDR3 nucleotides are TGTGCCAGCAGCTTAGGCCCGGGACTAGCGGGGGACTACGAGCAGCACTTC. This gives the protein CASSLGPGLAGDYEQHF.

The chain uses TRBV15 and TRBJ1-2, with D possibly matching TRBD1 (6 bases). Per the germline V gene, CDR1 is LNHNV and CDR2 is YYDKDF (reference sequence). The CDR3 is made up of 15 amino acids. V was shortened by 1 base and J by 2 bases, with 11 bases between the two germline ends. CDR3 protein: CATSRGGPRNYGYTF. The CDR3 coding sequence is TGTGCCACCAGCAGAGGGGGGCCCAGAAACTATGGCTACACCTTC.

This clone was seen just once. The V and J genes are TRBV18 and TRBJ2-3; TRBD2 aligns across 8 bases. V shed 6 bases, J shed 6 bases, and the junction held 8 bases outside the gene matches. CDR3 length: 14 residues. Germline V CDR1 and CDR2: KGHSH, LQKENI. The CDR3 DNA reads as TGTGCCAGCTCGCCTACGACGGGGGGGGATACGCAGTATTTT. Protein: CASSPTTGGDTQYF. Full variable domain (missing parts from reference TRBV18 and TRBJ2-3): NAGVMQNPRHLVRRRGQEARLRCSPMKGHSHVYWYRQLPEEGLKFMVYLQKENIIDESGMPKERFSAEFPKEGPSILRIQQVVRGDSAAYFCASSPTTGGDTQYFGPGTRLTVL.

This chain joins TRBV7-9 and TRBJ2-2; D uncertain. This CDR3 is 16 amino acids long. Trimming took off 1 base at V and 3 bases at J, with 12 bases between the two ends. Looked up from germline, CDR1 is SEHNR and CDR2 is FQNEAQ (reference sequence). This CDR3 reads CASSLGLVRDTGELFF. Here the CDR3 DNA reads TGTGCCAGCAGCTTAGGGCTAGTTCGGGACACCGGGGAGCTGTTTTTT.

The rearrangement joins TRBV27 to TRBJ1-2, with 7 bases aligning to TRBD1. With 3 bases clipped from V and 2 bases from J, the junction kept 0 bases outside the gene matches. The CDR3 loop spans 13 amino acids. Germline-derived CDR1 and CDR2 are MNHEY and SMNVEV (reference sequence). The CDR3 here is CASSLTGNYGYTF. The CDR3 coding sequence is TGTGCCAGCAGTTTGACAGGGAACTATGGCTACACCTTC.

The V and J genes are TRBV19 and TRBJ2-1; 11 positions match TRBD2. V gave up 5 bases and J gave up 3 bases; unmatched junction bases: 6. CDR1 LNHDA and CDR2 SQIVND come from the germline V gene (reference sequence). The CDR3 loop spans 16 amino acids. The CDR3 region is CASSLSTSGIYNEQFF. The DNA for the CDR3 is TGTGCCAGTAGTCTATCGACTAGCGGGATCTACAATGAGCAGTTCTTC.

This sequence joins TRBV27 and TRBJ2-1, with TRBD1 matching 7 bases. The CDR3 spans 14 residues. V dropped 5 bases and J dropped 5; count of bases not matched to a gene: 6. CDR1 MNHEY and CDR2 SMNVEV come from the germline V gene (reference sequence). The CDR3 here is CASSIWDSNNEQFF. CDR3 in DNA: TGTGCCAGCAGTATATGGGACAGTAACAATGAGCAGTTCTTC.

The J gene is TRBJ2-1, the V gene TRBV4-1; 7 nucleotides align to TRBD1. The CDR3 is 16 amino acids. Germline V CDR1 and CDR2: MGHRA, YSYEKL. V shed 0 bases, J shed 7 bases, and the junction held 9 bases outside the gene matches. The CDR3 reads CASSQDRGGSWNEQFF. CDR3 nucleotide sequence: TGCGCCAGCAGCCAAGATAGAGGGGGCAGTTGGAATGAGCAGTTCTTC.

The chain uses TRBV5-1 and TRBJ2-6; D is uncertain. The CDR3 runs 15 residues. The germline gives CDR1 SGHRS, CDR2 YFSETQ. Trimming pared 2 bases from V and 1 base from J, leaving 7 bases between. The CDR3 protein is CASSLPVSGANVLTF. The CDR3 bases are TGCGCCAGCAGCTTACCGGTGTCTGGGGCCAACGTCCTGACTTTC.

Regarding this clone: Sequence at one end of the junction differs from germline and may be a read error. The chain couples TRBV4-1 to TRBJ2-2; 9 bases match TRBD1. Germline CDR1 MGHRA, CDR2 YSYEKL. The CDR3 spans 15 residues. DNA for the CDR3: TGCGCCAGCAGCCATGGACAGGGGAACGCCGGGGAGCTGTTTTTT. Its protein product is CASSHGQGNAGELFF.

The V call is TRBV5-1, the J call TRBJ2-2; D is possibly TRBD2 (5 bases). The CDR3 is 16 residues long. V lost 0 bases and J lost 6, with 15 bases in between. The germline gives CDR1 SGHRS, CDR2 YFSETQ. The CDR3 sequence is CASSLGGIQVSGELFF. CDR3 sequence (DNA): TGCGCCAGCAGCTTGGGAGGGATCCAGGTATCCGGGGAGCTGTTTTTT.

The chain couples TRBV30 to TRBJ2-7; TRBD1 agrees at 8 bases. The trim removed 2 bases at V and 4 bases at J, leaving 10 bases unmatched. CDR1 is GTSNPN, CDR2 SVGIG, per germline (reference sequence). The CDR3 has 15 residues. The CDR3 DNA follows: TGTGCCTGGAGTCTCATTCGGACAGGGATTTACGAGCAGTACTTC. Amino acid sequence: CAWSLIRTGIYEQYF.

The rearrangement joins TRBV5-5 to TRBJ2-7, with TRBD1 matching over 8 bases. After removal of 7 bases from V and 5 bases from J, the junction contained 11 bases not matched to a gene. The CDR3 spans 14 residues. Germline lookup yields CDR1 SGHKS and CDR2 YYEKEE (reference sequence). The CDR3 region is CASALGQGDHEQYF. The CDR3 DNA sequence: TGTGCCAGCGCCCTTGGACAGGGAGACCACGAGCAGTACTTC.

The gene calls are TRBV28 and TRBJ1-1; perhaps TRBD1 as D (6 bases). In germline, CDR1 is MDHEN, CDR2 SYDVKM. Between the trimmed V and J ends, which lost 6 bases and 11 bases, there was a span of 22 bases. The CDR3 loop spans 14 amino acids. The CDR3 is CASRSDGTSTEAFF. In DNA form, the CDR3 reads TGTGCCAGCAGGTCAGATGGGACATCTACAGAGGCTTTCTTT. The variable domain in full, completed from reference TRBV28 and TRBJ1-1, reads DVKVTQSSRYLVKRTGEKVFLECVQDMDHENMFWYRQDPGLGLRLIYFSYDVKMKEKGDIPEGYSVSREKKERFSLILESASTNQTSMYLCASRSDGTSTEAFFGQGTRLTVV.

This chain connects TRBV5-4 to TRBJ2-7, with a tentative D call TRBD1 (5 bases). Germline CDR1 is SGHNT and CDR2 is YYREEE (reference sequence). This CDR3 contains 14 residues. V lost 4 bases and J 2 bases, leaving 13 bases between the germline ends. CDR3 amino acids: CASSLQGNPYEQYF. As DNA, the CDR3 is TGTGCCAGCAGCCTGCAGGGAAACCCCTACGAGCAGTACTTC.

CDR3 coding DNA: TGTGCCAGCAGCTTACGGCGGGGCCAATACAATGAGCAGTTCTTC. As protein: CASSLRRGQYNEQFF. The chain couples TRBV5-4 to TRBJ2-1; D may be TRBD2 (6 bases). This CDR3 comprises 15 residues. Trimming left V 2 bases short and J 4 bases short, with 13 bases between. Looked up from germline, CDR1 is SGHNT and CDR2 is YYREEE (reference sequence).

V gene TRBV28 combines with J gene TRBJ2-6; the D gene is possibly TRBD2 (5 bases). With 6 bases removed from V and 0 bases from J, the gap between germline ends came to 12 bases. The CDR3 sequence is 16 residues long. Germline V gene sequence: CDR1 MDHEN, CDR2 SYDVKM. The CDR3 DNA sequence: TGTGCCAGCAGCTTGACTACCCGCTCTGGGGCCAACGTCCTGACTTTC. Translated, it gives CASSLTTRSGANVLTF. Drawing the rest from reference TRBV28 and TRBJ2-6, the complete variable domain is DVKVTQSSRYLVKRTGEKVFLECVQDMDHENMFWYRQDPGLGLRLIYFSYDVKMKEKGDIPEGYSVSREKKERFSLILESASTNQTSMYLCASSLTTRSGANVLTFGAGSRLTVL.